This T cell receptor beta chain was captured in a study of Graves' ophthalmopathy and Graves' hyperthyroidism. This clonotype was recorded at least ten times. The germline V gene has CDR1 MNHEY and CDR2 SMNVEV (reference sequence). J lost 1 base, V lost 6 bases, and 5 bases had no gene match. The CDR3 sequence is 14 residues long. Amplified TCR beta CDR3 regions were obtained using RNA transcripts as template. The first-round RT-PCR employed HTBI primers together with the Qiagen OneStep RT-PCR kit. A multiplex PCR was then performed as the second round. In TCRdb, the multiplex PCR reads were re-called with MiXCR into one record per CDR3 protein. Here the sample spans about 400,000 distinct CDR3 sequences, approximately 16% being singletons.

This chain links TRBV27 with TRBJ1-1; 7 bases map to TRBD1. The clonotype comes from a woman between 18 and 30 years old with Graves' ophthalmopathy. Sequences were obtained from peripheral blood. This CDR3 is CASSRDRPNTEAFF. The DNA for the CDR3 is TGTGCCAGCAGCCGGGACAGACCGAACACTGAAGCTTTCTTT.